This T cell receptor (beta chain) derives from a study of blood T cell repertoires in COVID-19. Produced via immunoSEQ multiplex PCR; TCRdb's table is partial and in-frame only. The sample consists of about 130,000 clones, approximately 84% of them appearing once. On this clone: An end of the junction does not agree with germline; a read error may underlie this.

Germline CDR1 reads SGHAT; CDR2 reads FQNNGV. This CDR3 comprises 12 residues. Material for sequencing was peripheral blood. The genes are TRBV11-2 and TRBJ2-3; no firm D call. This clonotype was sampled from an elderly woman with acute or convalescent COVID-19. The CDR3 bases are TGTGCCAGTGGGCCTAACACATATACGCAGTATTTT. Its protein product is CASGPNTYTQYF.